This is a list of T cell receptor beta chains from one sample in a study of metastatic and nonmetastatic thyroid tumors. With MiXCR, TCRdb called clones anew from the PCR reads. This sample has about 15,000 clones, with about 31% found just once. Sample: tumor tissue. The receptor set was obtained from a female donor with papillary thyroid cancer or a benign thyroid nodule (not recorded which). Some clones in this sample may be carry-over from other donors' samples. Each CDR3 is given with its conserved first and last residue. Fields, in order: clone size, J gene, D gene, V gene, CDR3 protein, CDR3 DNA. D genes are given only for firm matches. Size tells how often a clone was seen (once, few, many) or the class of an expanded clone, and some rows leave it out.

>many|TRBJ2-7|TRBD2|TRBV3-1
CASSRGGGIGSYEQYF
TGTGCCAGCAGCCGCGGGGGGGGAATAGGGTCCTACGAGCAGTACTTC
>NA|TRBJ2-5|NA|TRBV6-1
CASSELEQETQYF
TGTGCCAGCAGTGAACTAGAACAAGAGACCCAGTACTTC
>NA|TRBJ2-7|TRBD1|TRBV27
CASSWQQGVTYEQYF
TGTGCCAGCAGTTGGCAGCAGGGGGTAACCTACGAGCAGTACTTC
>few|TRBJ2-7|NA|TRBV6-2/TRBV6-3
CASSYGATDWYEQYF
TGTGCCAGCAGTTACGGAGCGACCGATTGGTACGAGCAGTACTTC
>NA|TRBJ2-2|NA|TRBV5-5
CASSLGHRITGELFF
TGTGCCAGCAGCTTGGGGCACAGAATCACCGGGGAGCTGTTTTTT
>medium-sized|TRBJ1-5|TRBD1|TRBV30
CAWSLGDKTGGWSQPQHF
TGTGCCTGGAGTTTGGGAGACAAAACAGGGGGCTGGAGTCAGCCCCAGCATTTT
>NA|TRBJ1-6|NA|TRBV11-2
CASSLGRNSPLHF
TGTGCCAGCAGCTTAGGAAGGAATTCACCCCTCCACTTT
>many|TRBJ2-1|TRBD1|TRBV5-1
CASSLEQGARSNEQFF
TGCGCTAGCAGCTTGGAACAGGGGGCTAGGTCCAATGAGCAGTTCTTC
>NA|TRBJ2-3|TRBD2|TRBV24-1
CATSDFLAGGLHTQYF
TGTGCCACCAGTGATTTCCTAGCGGGGGGGCTACATACGCAGTATTTT
>NA|TRBJ2-7|NA|TRBV30
CAWLNRASYEQYF
TGTGCCTGGCTAAACAGGGCGAGCTACGAGCAGTACTTC
>NA|TRBJ2-2|NA|TRBV5-6
CASSLWSHTGELFF
TGTGCCAGCAGCTTATGGTCCCACACCGGGGAGCTGTTTTTT
>NA|TRBJ2-7|NA|TRBV28
CASSPPAGTLYEQYF
TGTGCCAGCAGTCCACCAGCCGGGACACTTTACGAGCAGTACTTC
>many|TRBJ2-1|NA|TRBV5-6
CASSRTTRNNEQFF
TGTGCCAGCAGCCGAACTACTAGGAACAATGAGCAGTTCTTC
>few|TRBJ2-7|TRBD1|TRBV20-1
CSAVAIQGAYEQYF
TGCAGTGCTGTAGCAATTCAGGGGGCCTACGAGCAGTACTTC
>NA|TRBJ2-7|NA|TRBV20-1
CSAVEESYEQYF
TGCAGTGCGGTCGAGGAGTCCTACGAGCAGTACTTC
>NA|TRBJ2-1|NA|TRBV11-1
CASSFSPAGAYNEQFF
TGTGCCAGCAGCTTTTCCCCAGCGGGCGCTTACAATGAGCAGTTCTTC
>many|TRBJ2-1|TRBD2|TRBV4-1
CASSQATSGKYNEQFF
TGCGCCAGCAGCCAAGCGACTAGCGGGAAATACAATGAGCAGTTCTTC
>few|TRBJ2-5|NA|TRBV6-1
CASSRMEQETQYF
TGTGCCAGCAGTCGGATGGAGCAAGAGACCCAGTACTTC
>many|TRBJ2-1|TRBD2|TRBV9
CASSVESSGGDEQFF
TGTGCCAGCAGCGTAGAGTCTAGCGGGGGAGATGAGCAGTTCTTC
>many|TRBJ2-6|NA|TRBV18
CASSPLAFSGANVLTF
TGTGCCAGCTCACCACTAGCCTTCTCTGGGGCCAACGTCCTGACTTTC
>few|TRBJ1-2|TRBD1|TRBV28
CASSFTRGGQGAAGYTF
TGTGCCAGCAGTTTTACGCGGGGAGGGCAGGGGGCGGCTGGCTACACCTTC
>NA|TRBJ1-2|NA|TRBV20-1
CSARDSPRIGGYTF
TGCAGTGCTAGAGATTCCCCCCGGATAGGTGGCTACACCTTC
>many|TRBJ1-5|NA|TRBV19
CASSMLTGSNQPQHF
TGTGCCAGTAGTATGCTGACAGGCAGCAATCAGCCCCAGCATTTT
>NA|TRBJ2-2|NA|TRBV5-1
CASRVLGDTGELFF
TGCGCCAGCAGGGTATTAGGGGACACCGGGGAGCTGTTTTTT
>many|TRBJ2-3|TRBD2|TRBV7-2
CASSLAAGGADTQYF
TGTGCCAGCAGCTTAGCGGCGGGAGGAGCAGATACGCAGTACTTT
>NA|TRBJ2-7|NA|TRBV7-9
CASSRREDEQYF
TGTGCCAGCAGCCGACGTGAAGACGAGCAGTACTTC
>many|TRBJ1-1|NA|TRBV5-1
CASSETGGTEAFF
TGCGCCAGCAGCGAGACGGGGGGGACTGAAGCTTTCTTT